This TCR beta chain was sequenced during a study of cytomegalovirus exposure and HLA in healthy donors. Primers for the PCR totalled 60 Vbeta and 13 Jbeta. Libraries were prepared by immunoSEQ multiplex PCR; TCRdb keeps only in-frame clonotypes and omits some of them. The sample lists about 160,000 clones, roughly 80% occurring once. This clone was counted between two and nine times. The target antigen is unknown. The germline gives CDR1 ENHRY, CDR2 SYGVKD. This CDR3 is built from 16 residues. V was pared by 6 bases and J by 5 bases, with 10 bases of the junction left unmatched. Whole-study results and caveats: The authors excluded some V segments, including TRBV6-2 and TRBV6-3, as indistinguishable. Analysis performed later showed TCR beta chains linked to HLA being more clonally expanded than equally common others.

Sequenced input: PBMCs. The TCR sequence derives from a man younger than 35 in good health and CMV-seronegative. The rearrangement joins TRBV10-3 to TRBJ2-5; TRBD2 matches at 12 bases. This chain's CDR3 is CAIRPSSGGAPETQYF. CDR3 DNA: TGTGCCATCAGACCCTCTAGCGGGGGGGCCCCGGAGACCCAGTACTTC.